Listed below are T cell receptor beta chains from one sample, sequenced in a study of a mutant IDH1 vaccine in newly diagnosed glioma. TCRdb's copy holds only in-frame clones and misses some; the assay was immunoSEQ multiplex PCR. This sample yields about 29,000 clones, of which roughly 90% are seen a single time; approximately 3.4% belongs to the top ten. These TCRs are of unknown antigen specificity. The sequencing here drew on peripheral blood mononuclear cells (PBMCs), taken from a glioma patient whose treatment included an IDH1 peptide vaccine. Receptor source: a woman in her thirties or forties with glioma. Some clones in this sample may be carry-over from other donors' samples. Both conserved end residues are part of each CDR3. Fields, in order: D gene, J gene, V gene, CDR3 DNA, CDR3 protein. D genes are given only for firm matches.

NA | TRBJ2-3 | TRBV5-1 | TGCGCCAGCATTGAAGGAGCTAGCACAGATACGCAGTATTTT | CASIEGASTDTQYF
NA | TRBJ2-6 | TRBV21-1 | TGTGCCAGCAGCAAAGCTCACCATTCTGGGGCCAACGTCCTGACTTTC | CASSKAHHSGANVLTF
NA | TRBJ2-1 | TRBV28 | TGTGCCAGCAGTTTAATTCGGGTGTTCGGCGGGTCCTACAATGAGCAGTTCTTC | CASSLIRVFGGSYNEQFF
NA | TRBJ2-2 | TRBV7-2 | TGTGCCAGCAGCTTAGTGGCCGGGGGGGAGCTGTTTTTT | CASSLVAGGELFF
TRBD2 | TRBJ2-1 | TRBV6-4 | TGTGCCAGCAGTGAAGAGAGCGGGGGGGCGTACAATGAGCAGTTCTTC | CASSEESGGAYNEQFF
TRBD1 | TRBJ1-4 | TRBV7-7 | TGTGCTAGCAGCCTCGACAGGGCTGAAAAACTGTTTTTT | CASSLDRAEKLFF
NA | TRBJ2-7 | TRBV5-4 | TGTGCCAGCAGCTTGGGGAACTACGAGCAGTACTTC | CASSLGNYEQYF
NA | TRBJ2-3 | TRBV18 | TGTGCCAGCTCACTTGCGAGGGATGCAGATACGCAGTATTTT | CASSLARDADTQYF
TRBD2 | TRBJ2-7 | TRBV15 | TGTGCCACCAGCCATACCGGGACTAGTCGCGAGCAGTACTTC | CATSHTGTSREQYF
TRBD1 | TRBJ2-7 | TRBV19 | TGTGCCAGTAGTAACCAGGGGGCGCCCTACGAGCAGTACTTC | CASSNQGAPYEQYF
NA | TRBJ2-7 | TRBV29-1 | TGCAGCGTTGTATACGGGGTCGAGCAGTACTTC | CSVVYGVEQYF